This T cell receptor (beta chain) came from a study of T cells in Graves' hyperthyroidism and ophthalmopathy. The overall study: Staff took peripheral blood when the initial diagnosis was made, before any treatment began.

The CDR3 regions of TCR beta were amplified from RNA transcripts. The study used the HTBI primer set for a first-round RT-PCR of the TCR CDR3. TCRdb reanalysed the multiplex PCR reads using MiXCR and keeps one entry per CDR3 protein. Of over 350,000 distinct CDR3 sequences listed, under 15% are singletons. Overall study results and limits: Appearing also in blood were most of the thyroid clonotypes expanded above 0.001. From stable hyperthyroidism, ophthalmopathy was set apart by a 13 V-J model.

This clonotype was seen repeatedly, ten times or more. Its target is not known. The V gene lost 3 bases and the J gene lost 7 bases, with 13 bases spanning the gap. This CDR3 region has 14 residues. Sequencing was carried out using blood. V and J are TRBV12-3 or TRBV12-4 and TRBJ2-1; D is unclear. This TCR was recovered from a man aged 18 to 30 with Graves' ophthalmopathy. CDR3 protein: CASSLSIQANEQFF. DNA of the CDR3: TGTGCCAGCAGTTTGTCTATTCAAGCTAATGAGCAGTTCTTC.